Listed below are T cell receptor beta chains from one sample, sequenced in a study of chemoradiotherapy in HPV16-positive cancers. The assay was immunoSEQ multiplex PCR, and TCRdb's table has in-frame clones only and misses some. In the table there are roughly 34,000 clones, approximately 90% of which are singletons. Material: blood, obtained from a patient who underwent chemoradiotherapy. Source of these receptors: a human donor with HPV-associated anogenital cancer. Both conserved end residues are part of each CDR3. The D gene is left open where the match is weak. A row's size may be missing; if present it is once, few, many or a size class.

D	J	V	size	DNA	CDR3
TRBD1	TRBJ1-5	TRBV7-9	few	TGTGCCAGCAGCTCCAGGGGGGATCAGCCCCAGCATTTT	CASSSRGDQPQHF
-	TRBJ2-7	TRBV18	-	TGTGCCAGCTCACCACCCTCCGAGGGGTTCGAGCAGTACTTC	CASSPPSEGFEQYF
TRBD1	TRBJ2-7	TRBV18	-	TGTGCCAGCTCAGCGACAGGGCACGAGCAGTACTTC	CASSATGHEQYF
-	TRBJ2-7	TRBV21-1	few	TGTGCCAGAAGGGCCCCTAATGGGGGAAGAGGCTACGAGCAGTACTTC	CARRAPNGGRGYEQYF
TRBD1	TRBJ1-1	TRBV10-2	-	TGCGCCAGTAACAGGGGGTTGACTGAAGCTTTCTTT	CASNRGLTEAFF
-	TRBJ1-6	TRBV7-9	-	TGTGCCAGCAGCTTGGGACCTAATTCACCCCTCCACTTT	CASSLGPNSPLHF
TRBD1	TRBJ1-3	TRBV7-6	-	TGTGCCAGCAGCTCGGCGACAGGGGGCAGGGGAAACACCATATATTTT	CASSSATGGRGNTIYF
-	TRBJ2-3	TRBV6-1	-	TGTGCCAGCAGTGTGTGGACCAGCACAGATACGCAGTATTTT	CASSVWTSTDTQYF
-	TRBJ2-7	TRBV21-1	-	TGTGCCAGCAGCAAAGGGGGACAGGGTTTTTACGAGCAGTACTTC	CASSKGGQGFYEQYF
-	TRBJ2-1	TRBV7-8	-	TGTGCCAGCAGCCCAAGGCCCGAGGGTCAGTTCTTC	CASSPRPEGQFF
-	TRBJ1-5	TRBV2	-	TGTGCCAGCAGGGACGATGCAAATCAGCCCCAGCATTTT	CASRDDANQPQHF
-	TRBJ1-1	TRBV7-9	once	TGTGCCAGCAGCCTAATTCCGGGACACCGAGCTTTCTTT	CASSLIPGHRAFF
TRBD2	TRBJ2-2	TRBV19	-	TGTGCCAGTAGAACTAGCGGGGGTGGCACCGGGGAGCTGTTTTTT	CASRTSGGGTGELFF
TRBD1	TRBJ1-5	TRBV28	few	TGTGCCAGCAGAGTTTATCGGACGAGGACAGGTGGGTTCGGGGGCCAGCCCCAGCATTTT	CASRVYRTRTGGFGGQPQHF
-	TRBJ1-4	TRBV28	-	TGTGCCAGCAGTTCTCGGACACCAATTAATGAAAAACTGTTTTTT	CASSSRTPINEKLFF
-	TRBJ1-1	TRBV6-1	-	TGTGCCAGCGGAAGGACGGAGGGCACTGAAGCTTTCTTT	CASGRTEGTEAFF
TRBD2	TRBJ2-7	TRBV6-6	once	TGTGCCAGCAGTTACGCGTTCGAGCGGGGGTACGAGCAGTACTTC	CASSYAFERGYEQYF